This T cell receptor beta chain is from a study of T cell responses to AZD1222 COVID-19 vaccine. Sequencing used immunoSEQ multiplex PCR; TCRdb keeps in-frame clones, though not all of them. This table has some 130,000 clones, nearly 95% appearing once. To note about this clone: The antigen is undetermined.

Points from the study as a whole: Spike-specific TCR breadth and depth were elevated following two AZD1222 doses. After the peak T cell response, and only then, were repertoires sampled.

The sequence derives from an adult in good health. The input for sequencing was peripheral blood, taken on day 0 of AZD1222 vaccination.

This CDR3 is CATSGAGGQGDTQYF. CDR3 sequence (DNA): TGTGCCACCAGTGGAGCGGGAGGGCAGGGAGATACGCAGTATTTT. The chain has TRBV24-1 and TRBJ2-3; TRBD2 matches at 10 bases. This CDR3 is 15 amino acids long. Germline V gene data show CDR1 as KGHDR and CDR2 as SFDVKD. Unmatched junction bases numbered 6, after V lost 5 bases and J lost 5 bases.